This T cell receptor beta chain was captured by sequencing in a study of blood T cell repertoires in COVID-19. The CDR3 runs to 14 residues. Germline values: CDR1 MNHEY, CDR2 SVGAGI. Unmatched junction bases numbered 8, after V lost 5 bases and J lost 5 bases. Only in-frame clones appear in the TCRdb table, and some are missing; sequencing was by immunoSEQ multiplex PCR. The sample yields about 140,000 clones, about 80% seen once. V usage is TRBV6-5 and J usage is TRBJ1-2, with 7 bases matching TRBD1. Sample: peripheral blood. The receptor comes from a human donor in a cohort sampled during active COVID-19. The CDR3 DNA is TGTGCCAGCAGTACAGACAGGGTCATGTATGGCTACACCTTC. Protein: CASSTDRVMYGYTF.